This T cell receptor beta chain was obtained from a study of Graves' ophthalmopathy and Graves' hyperthyroidism. Excluded were patients with other autoimmune diseases, uncontrolled infections, pregnancy or lactation. PBMCs came from roughly 9.1 ml of fresh peripheral blood. Overall study findings and caveats: The study's model predicted ophthalmopathy progression at about 64% sensitivity and around 75% specificity. Blood samples also showed most expanded thyroid clonotypes exceeding 0.001 frequency.

As concerns this clonotype: Its matching antigen is unknown. This may arise from a read error, as a much more abundant clone is one base away.

The authors amplified TCR beta CDR3 regions from RNA transcripts. After a first-round RT-PCR with HTBI primers, a second-round multiplex PCR was run. In TCRdb, the multiplex PCR reads were re-called with MiXCR into one record per CDR3 protein. The sample contains 350,000 to 400,000 distinct CDR3 sequences, 15% of which appear only once. V was clipped by 8 bases and J by 5 bases, with 18 bases between them. The CDR3 sequence is 15 residues long. Germline CDR1 and CDR2: MRHNA and SNTAGT. The chain carries TRBV6-4 and TRBJ2-2; D may be TRBD2 (5 bases). Material for sequencing was peripheral blood. The clonotype originates from a woman younger than 30 with stable Graves' hyperthyroidism. Written as DNA, the CDR3 is TGTGCCAGCCGTTATCGTCGGGGAGAGACCGGGGAGCTGTTTTTT. This translates into CASRYRRGETGELFF.